This record looks at one T cell receptor beta chain sequence and its context. This specimen belongs to a study of blood T cell repertoires in COVID-19. On the study more broadly: Samples of COVID-19 (acute and convalescent) were obtained from the United States, Italy and Spain. T cells, B-cell-depleted T cells, or PBMCs supplied cDNA or gDNA.

The CDR3 is made up of 14 amino acids. The V and J ends lost 5 bases and 1 base respectively, with 9 bases between them. CDR1 and CDR2 (germline): SGHAT, FQNNGV. In the original workflow: How many nucleated cells were present was estimated from reference gene primer amplification. Sequencing was performed with immunoSEQ multiplex PCR; in TCRdb, only in-frame clones are kept and a portion is missing. V, J and clone size derive from that table, while D and trimming were established from the DNA sequence. The table lists over 200,000 clones, around 80% of them singletons. Participant ages covered about 18 to 90 years across approximately 25 US areas.

The specimen sequenced was PBMCs or T cells enriched from blood (not recorded which). V and J are TRBV11-2 and TRBJ2-1; no clear D. The TCR was taken from a man in his 60s who had recovered from COVID-19. For the CDR3, the DNA is TGTGCCAGCAGCCTACCTATTTCCTACAATGAGCAGTTCTTC. The encoded protein is CASSLPISYNEQFF.